The clone carrying this T cell receptor beta chain was counted a few times. Its antigen is unidentified. This entry comes from a study of CD8 T cells in ankylosing spondylitis. Study results and limitations: About eight highly homologous variants made up a TCR beta motif that seemed to typify ankylosing spondylitis blood.

V was cut by 4 bases and J by 9 bases, with 16 bases left in between. The germline gives CDR1 SNHLY, CDR2 FYNNEI. The CDR3 sequence is 15 residues long. Each TCR beta library was made by quantitative 5'-RACE that incorporated molecular barcodes. TCRdb passed the 5' RACE reads through MiXCR, listing each CDR3 protein once. This repertoire shows around 160,000 distinct CDR3 sequences, 11% found once; its top ten account for 25% to 35%. The clonotype comes from a male donor with ankylosing spondylitis or in good health (not recorded which). The chain links TRBV2 to TRBJ1-6; D is ambiguous. Sequencing was performed on blood, either unsorted or a sorted T cell fraction (not recorded which). CDR3 protein: CASSVGPGVGSPLHF. The DNA for the CDR3 is TGTGCCAGCAGTGTCGGCCCCGGAGTGGGTTCACCCCTCCACTTT.